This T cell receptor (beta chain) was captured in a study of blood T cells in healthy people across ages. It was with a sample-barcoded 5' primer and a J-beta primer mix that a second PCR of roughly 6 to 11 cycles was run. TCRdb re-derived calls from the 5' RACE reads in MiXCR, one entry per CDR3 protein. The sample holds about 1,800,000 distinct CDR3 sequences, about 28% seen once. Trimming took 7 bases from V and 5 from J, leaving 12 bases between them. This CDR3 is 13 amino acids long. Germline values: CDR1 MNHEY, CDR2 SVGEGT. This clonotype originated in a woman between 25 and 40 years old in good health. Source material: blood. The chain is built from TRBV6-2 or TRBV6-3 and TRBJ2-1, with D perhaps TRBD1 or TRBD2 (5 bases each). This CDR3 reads CASKARGNNEQFF. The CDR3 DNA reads TGTGCCAGCAAAGCACGGGGCAACAATGAGCAGTTCTTC.